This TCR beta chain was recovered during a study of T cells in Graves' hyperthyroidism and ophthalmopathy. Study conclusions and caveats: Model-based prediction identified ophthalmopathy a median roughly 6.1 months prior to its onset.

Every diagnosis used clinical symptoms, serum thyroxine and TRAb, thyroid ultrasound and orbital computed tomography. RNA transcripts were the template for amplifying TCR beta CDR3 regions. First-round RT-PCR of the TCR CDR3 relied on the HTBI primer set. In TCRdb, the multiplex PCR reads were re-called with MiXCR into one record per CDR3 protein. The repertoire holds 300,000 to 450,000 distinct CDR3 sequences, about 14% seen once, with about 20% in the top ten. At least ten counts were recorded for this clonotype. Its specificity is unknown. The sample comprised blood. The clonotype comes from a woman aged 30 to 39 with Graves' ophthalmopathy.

CDR3 in DNA: TGTGCCAGCTTCCCCTCGGGGGGGGGGCTGATGAAGACCCAGTACTTC. The encoded protein is CASFPSGGGLMKTQYF. The chain couples TRBV7-9 to TRBJ2-5, with 8 bases fitting TRBD2. The junction had 17 bases not matched to a gene; V was cut back by 8 bases and J by 6 bases. CDR3 length: 16 amino acids. CDR1 and CDR2 (germline): SEHNR, FQNEAQ (reference sequence).